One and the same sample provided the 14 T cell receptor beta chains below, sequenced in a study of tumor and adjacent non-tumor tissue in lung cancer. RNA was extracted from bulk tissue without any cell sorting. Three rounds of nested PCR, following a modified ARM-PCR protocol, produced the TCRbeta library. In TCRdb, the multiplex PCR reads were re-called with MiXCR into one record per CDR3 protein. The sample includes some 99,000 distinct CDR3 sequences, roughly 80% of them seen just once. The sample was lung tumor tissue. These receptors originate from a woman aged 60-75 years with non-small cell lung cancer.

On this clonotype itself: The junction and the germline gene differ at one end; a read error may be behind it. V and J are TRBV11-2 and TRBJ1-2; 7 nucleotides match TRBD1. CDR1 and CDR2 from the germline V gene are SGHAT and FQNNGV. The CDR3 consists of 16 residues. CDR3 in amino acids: CASSLLLGTASYGYTF. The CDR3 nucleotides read TGTGCCAGCAGCTTACTCCTCGGGACAGCCAGCTATGGTTACACCTTC.

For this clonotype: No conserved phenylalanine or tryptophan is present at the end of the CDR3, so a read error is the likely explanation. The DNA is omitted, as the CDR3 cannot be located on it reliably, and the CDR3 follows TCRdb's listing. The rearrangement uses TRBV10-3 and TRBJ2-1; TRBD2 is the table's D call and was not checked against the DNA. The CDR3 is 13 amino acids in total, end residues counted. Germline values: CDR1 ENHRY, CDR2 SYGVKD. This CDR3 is CAARLAGANEQFS.

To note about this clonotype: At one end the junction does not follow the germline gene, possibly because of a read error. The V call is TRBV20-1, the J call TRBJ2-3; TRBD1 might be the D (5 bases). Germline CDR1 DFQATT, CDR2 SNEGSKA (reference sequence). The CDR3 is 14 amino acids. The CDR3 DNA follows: TGCAGTGCTAGAAGGGCTACCAAGACAGATACACAGAATTTT. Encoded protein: CSARRATKTDTQNF.

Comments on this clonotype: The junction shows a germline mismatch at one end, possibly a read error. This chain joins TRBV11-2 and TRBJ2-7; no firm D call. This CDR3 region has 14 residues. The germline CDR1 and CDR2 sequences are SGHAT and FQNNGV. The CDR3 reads CVSSSMLKAYEQYF. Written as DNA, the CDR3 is TGTGTCAGCAGCTCAATGCTGAAAGCCTACGAGCAGTACTTC.

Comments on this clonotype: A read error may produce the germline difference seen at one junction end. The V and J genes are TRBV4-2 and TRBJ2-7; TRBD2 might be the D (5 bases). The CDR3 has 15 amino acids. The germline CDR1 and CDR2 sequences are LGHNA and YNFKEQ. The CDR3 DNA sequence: TGTGCCATCAGCCAAGATAGGGCGGGTCGGGGAGAGCAGTACTTC. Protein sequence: CAISQDRAGRGEQYF.

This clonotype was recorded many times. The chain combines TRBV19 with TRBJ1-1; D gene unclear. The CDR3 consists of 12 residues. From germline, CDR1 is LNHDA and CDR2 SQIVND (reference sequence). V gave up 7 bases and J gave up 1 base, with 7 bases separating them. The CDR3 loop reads CASKAGNTEAFF. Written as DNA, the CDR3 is TGTGCCAGTAAAGCCGGGAACACTGAAGCTTTCTTT.

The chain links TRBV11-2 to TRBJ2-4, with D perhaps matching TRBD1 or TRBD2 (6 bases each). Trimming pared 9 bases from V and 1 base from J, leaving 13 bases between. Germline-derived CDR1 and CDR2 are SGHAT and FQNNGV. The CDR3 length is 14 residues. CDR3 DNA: TGTGCCAGAAACACGGGGGCGGCCAAAAACATTCAGTACTTC. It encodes CARNTGAAKNIQYF.

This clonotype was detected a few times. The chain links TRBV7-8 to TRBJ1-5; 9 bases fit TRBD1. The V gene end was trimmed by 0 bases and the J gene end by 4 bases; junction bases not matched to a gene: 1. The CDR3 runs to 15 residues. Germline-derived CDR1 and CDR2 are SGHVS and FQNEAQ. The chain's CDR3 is CASSLAGTGNQPQHF. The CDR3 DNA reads TGTGCCAGCAGCTTAGCAGGGACAGGGAATCAGCCCCAGCATTTT.

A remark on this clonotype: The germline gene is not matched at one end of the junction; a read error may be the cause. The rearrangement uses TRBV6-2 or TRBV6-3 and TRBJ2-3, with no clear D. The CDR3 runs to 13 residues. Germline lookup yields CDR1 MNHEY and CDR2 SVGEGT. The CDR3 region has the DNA TGTGTCAGCACCCCGGGTCTGGGAAACACGCAGTATTTT. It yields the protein CVSTPGLGNTQYF.

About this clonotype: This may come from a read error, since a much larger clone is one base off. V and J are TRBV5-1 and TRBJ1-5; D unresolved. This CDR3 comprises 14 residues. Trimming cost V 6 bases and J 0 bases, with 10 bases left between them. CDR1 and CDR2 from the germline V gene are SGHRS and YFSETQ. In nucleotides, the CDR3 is TGCGCCAGCACCTCCAGGAATAGCAATCAGCCCCAGCATTTT. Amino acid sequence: CASTSRNSNQPQHF.

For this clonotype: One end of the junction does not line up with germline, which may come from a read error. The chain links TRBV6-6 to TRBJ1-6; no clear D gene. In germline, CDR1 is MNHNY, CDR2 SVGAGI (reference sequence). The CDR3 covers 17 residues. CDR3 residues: CASIFDEESSYNSPPHF. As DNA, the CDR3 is TGTGCCAGCATTTTTGATGAAGAGAGTTCCTATAATTCACCCCCCCACTTT.

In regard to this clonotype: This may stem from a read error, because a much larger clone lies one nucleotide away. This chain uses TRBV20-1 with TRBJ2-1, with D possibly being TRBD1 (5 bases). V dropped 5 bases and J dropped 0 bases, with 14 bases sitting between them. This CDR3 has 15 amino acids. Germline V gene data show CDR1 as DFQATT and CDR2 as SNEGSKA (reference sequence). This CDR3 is CSAPHGHFSYNEQFF. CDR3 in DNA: TGCAGTGCTCCTCACGGACATTTCTCCTACAATGAGCAGTTCTTC.

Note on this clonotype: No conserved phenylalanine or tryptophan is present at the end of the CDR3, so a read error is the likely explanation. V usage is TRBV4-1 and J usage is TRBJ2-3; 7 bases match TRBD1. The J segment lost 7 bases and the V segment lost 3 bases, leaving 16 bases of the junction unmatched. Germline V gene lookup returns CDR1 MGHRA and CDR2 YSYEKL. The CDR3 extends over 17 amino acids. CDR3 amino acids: CASSHRSTGSGANTQYS. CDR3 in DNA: TGCGCCAGCAGCCATAGATCGACAGGGAGTGGCGCAAATACGCAGTATTCT.

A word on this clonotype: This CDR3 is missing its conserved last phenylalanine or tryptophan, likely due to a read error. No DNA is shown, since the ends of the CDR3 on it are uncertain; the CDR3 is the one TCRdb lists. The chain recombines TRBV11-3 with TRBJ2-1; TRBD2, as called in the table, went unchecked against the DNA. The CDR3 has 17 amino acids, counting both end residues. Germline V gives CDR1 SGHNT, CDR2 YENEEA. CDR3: CASSLELTSGNHNEHFL.